A selection of T cell receptor beta chains follows, all from one sample in a study of blood T cells in healthy people across ages. In TCRdb, the 5' RACE reads were re-called with MiXCR into one record per CDR3 protein. The table lists roughly 720,000 distinct CDR3 sequences, approximately 55% of them singletons, with approximately 41% in the top ten. Material: blood. The source of these receptors is an older man in good health. Each CDR3 is given with its conserved first and last residue. Fields, in order: clone size, J gene, V gene, D gene, CDR3 protein, CDR3 DNA. The D gene is left open where the match is weak. Part of the rows lack a size; the others show once, few, many or a class for expanded clones.

NA,TRBJ2-5,TRBV30,TRBD1,CAWTLDRGETQYF,TGTGCCTGGACCTTGGACAGGGGGGAGACCCAGTACTTC
NA,TRBJ1-2,TRBV29-1,NA,CSVAPRPLSYGHTF,TGCAGCGTTGCCCCCCGGCCCCTGAGCTATGGCCACACCTTC
NA,TRBJ1-2,TRBV7-3,NA,CASSSRQNNYGYTF,TGTGCCAGCAGCTCACGACAGAATAACTATGGCTACACCTTC
NA,TRBJ1-6,TRBV7-9,TRBD1,CASSPNRGNNSPLHF,TGTGCCAGCAGCCCAAACAGGGGGAATAATTCACCCCTCCACTTT
NA,TRBJ2-7,TRBV6-4,TRBD2,CASSDLSGGCEQYF,TGTGCCAGCAGTGACCTTAGCGGGGGGTGCGAGCAGTACTTC
NA,TRBJ2-1,TRBV3-1,TRBD1,CASSRAGTDGFF,TGTGCCAGCAGCCGAGCCGGGACAGATGGGTTCTTC
NA,TRBJ1-4,TRBV11-2,NA,CASSVRANEKLFF,TGTGCCAGCAGCGTCAGGGCTAATGAAAAACTGTTTTTT
NA,TRBJ2-1,TRBV20-1,TRBD1,CSAPGQGAGEQFF,TGCAGTGCTCCGGGACAGGGGGCGGGTGAGCAGTTCTTC
few,TRBJ2-7,TRBV4-1,TRBD1,CASSLGAGTGYEQYF,TGCGCCAGCAGCCTCGGAGCCGGGACAGGCTACGAGCAGTACTTC
NA,TRBJ2-7,TRBV5-1,NA,CASSLDAGTSYEQYF,TGCGCCAGCAGCTTGGACGCCGGCACCTCCTACGAGCAGTACTTC
few,TRBJ2-7,TRBV6-6,TRBD2,CASSEIAGIGYEQYF,TGTGCCAGCAGCGAAATAGCGGGAATAGGGTACGAGCAGTACTTC
NA,TRBJ1-4,TRBV25-1,TRBD1,CASRAGTGTNEKLFF,TGTGCCAGCAGAGCCGGGACAGGGACGAATGAAAAACTGTTTTTT
NA,TRBJ2-1,TRBV6-2/TRBV6-3,TRBD2,CAVREGGRYEQFF,TGTGCCGTAAGGGAGGGAGGTAGGTATGAGCAGTTCTTC
NA,TRBJ2-7,TRBV20-1,NA,CSASPGGTYEQYF,TGCAGTGCTAGTCCAGGGGGGACCTACGAGCAGTACTTC
NA,TRBJ1-1,TRBV20-1,NA,CSARDVGQGRNTEAFF,TGCAGCGCTAGAGATGTTGGGCAGGGGAGGAACACTGAAGCTTTCTTT
NA,TRBJ1-4,TRBV6-6,TRBD1,CASNTGGAPNEKLFF,TGTGCCAGCAACACAGGGGGGGCCCCTAATGAAAAACTGTTTTTT
NA,TRBJ1-4,TRBV6-5,NA,CASSSSGSTNEKLFF,TGTGCCAGCAGTTCGTCAGGGTCAACTAATGAAAAACTGTTTTTT
once,TRBJ2-1,TRBV7-6,NA,CASSSRGRGINEQFF,TGTGCCAGCAGCTCACGGGGGCGCGGTATCAATGAGCAGTTCTTC
few,TRBJ1-2,TRBV7-3,NA,CASSAEVGYGYTF,TGTGCCAGCAGCGCGGAGGTGGGCTATGGCTACACCTTC
few,TRBJ2-1,TRBV20-1,NA,CSASSRFPEQFF,TGCAGTGCTAGCAGTAGATTTCCTGAGCAGTTCTTC
NA,TRBJ2-2,TRBV5-1,NA,CASSWKQGSGELFF,TGCGCCAGCAGCTGGAAACAGGGTTCCGGGGAGCTGTTTTTT
few,TRBJ2-7,TRBV10-3,NA,CATNQGAGNEQYF,TGTGCCACCAACCAGGGTGCTGGGAACGAGCAGTACTTC
few,TRBJ2-5,TRBV27,NA,CASSFGKEQYF,TGTGCCAGCAGTTTTGGGAAGGAGCAGTACTTC
NA,TRBJ2-3,TRBV20-1,TRBD2,CSAPLLAGHRYAYF,TGCAGTGCCCCCCTACTAGCGGGGCACAGATACGCGTATTTT
NA,TRBJ2-1,TRBV12-3/TRBV12-4,NA,CASSPGTQGLDEQFF,TGTGCCAGCAGCCCCGGGACCCAAGGGCTGGATGAGCAGTTCTTC
NA,TRBJ1-2,TRBV5-1,TRBD1,CASSQRTGTPVGYTF,TGCGCCAGCAGCCAAAGGACAGGGACTCCCGTGGGCTACACCTTC
NA,TRBJ1-4,TRBV10-3,NA,CAISEQKGVGEKLFF,TGTGCCATCAGTGAGCAAAAGGGAGTTGGTGAAAAACTGTTTTTT
NA,TRBJ2-7,TRBV12-3/TRBV12-4,TRBD2,CASSWEGTHEQYF,TGTGCCAGCAGTTGGGAGGGGACCCACGAGCAGTACTTC
NA,TRBJ2-5,TRBV6-5,NA,CASTRGKFQETQYF,TGTGCCAGCACCCGAGGGAAGTTTCAAGAGACCCAGTACTTC
few,TRBJ2-1,TRBV28,NA,CASSWAGARLDNEQFF,TGTGCCAGCAGTTGGGCGGGGGCTAGACTCGACAATGAGCAGTTCTTC
NA,TRBJ2-3,TRBV3-1,NA,CASSQRQVGSTDTQYF,TGTGCCAGCAGCCAAAGACAAGTTGGCAGCACAGATACGCAGTATTTT
NA,TRBJ2-5,TRBV20-1,TRBD2,CSARDPRLAGGETQYF,TGCAGTGCTAGAGATCCGCGGCTAGCGGGGGGAGAGACCCAGTACTTC
NA,TRBJ1-5,TRBV10-3,NA,CAISRQEEKGPQHF,TGTGCCATCAGTCGGCAGGAGGAGAAGGGGCCCCAGCATTTT
few,TRBJ1-2,TRBV14,NA,CASSQVRGSGYTF,TGTGCCAGCAGCCAAGTGAGGGGTAGTGGCTACACCTTC
NA,TRBJ2-5,TRBV10-2,TRBD1,CASKSGTGGSRTQYF,TGCGCCAGCAAGTCCGGGACAGGGGGCTCCAGGACCCAGTACTTC
NA,TRBJ2-3,TRBV29-1,NA,CSVGAAGDTQYF,TGCAGCGTTGGGGCCGCGGGGGATACGCAGTATTTT
NA,TRBJ2-7,TRBV9,TRBD1,CASSVPRGRYEQYF,TGTGCCAGCAGCGTCCCCAGGGGGCGATACGAGCAGTACTTC
NA,TRBJ2-1,TRBV6-5,TRBD2,CASRGTSGRLYNEQFF,TGTGCCAGCAGGGGGACTAGCGGGAGGCTCTACAATGAGCAGTTCTTC
many,TRBJ1-2,TRBV29-1,NA,CSVERGVGYTF,TGCAGCGTTGAAAGGGGGGTCGGCTACACCTTC
NA,TRBJ2-4,TRBV28,TRBD1,CASSGDRGRGQYF,TGTGCCAGCAGCGGGGACAGGGGGCGGGGGCAGTACTTC
NA,TRBJ2-3,TRBV10-3,NA,CAISGSSGEYAYF,TGTGCCATCAGTGGTTCTTCAGGGGAATACGCGTATTTT
NA,TRBJ2-7,TRBV7-9,NA,CASSAAGAGYEQYF,TGTGCCAGCAGCGCAGCTGGGGCAGGGTACGAGCAGTACTTC